Listed below are T cell receptor beta chains from one sample, sequenced in a study of cytomegalovirus exposure and HLA in healthy donors. Profiling relied on immunoSEQ multiplex PCR, and the TCRdb table lists in-frame clones only, not all of them. Here the sample spans over 200,000 clones, 70% to 85% being singletons. Sequenced: PBMCs. The source of these receptors is a woman in her sixties or seventies in good health and CMV-seropositive. Each CDR3 is given with its conserved first and last residue. Fields, in order: D gene, V gene, clone size, J gene, CDR3 DNA, CDR3 protein. The D gene is left open where the match is weak. The size field is filled for only some rows; it gives once, few, many or a size class.

d_call: TRBD1; v_call: TRBV30; clone_size: few; j_call: TRBJ2-7; cdr3_nt: TGTGCCTGGAACACCCGACAGGGGATAATGGGTATCTCCTACGAGCAGTACTTC; cdr3_aa: CAWNTRQGIMGISYEQYF
d_call: .; v_call: TRBV7-7; clone_size: .; j_call: TRBJ2-2; cdr3_nt: TGTGCCAGCAGCTTAGGTAGACTTAACACCGGGGAGCTGTTTTTT; cdr3_aa: CASSLGRLNTGELFF
d_call: .; v_call: TRBV5-1; clone_size: .; j_call: TRBJ2-2; cdr3_nt: TGCGCCAGCACCCGGGACTTCAACACCGGGGAGCTGTTTTTT; cdr3_aa: CASTRDFNTGELFF
d_call: .; v_call: TRBV6-1; clone_size: .; j_call: TRBJ2-3; cdr3_nt: TGTGCCAGCAGTGAACGCAGGGCAGGTTCAGATACGCAGTATTTT; cdr3_aa: CASSERRAGSDTQYF
d_call: .; v_call: TRBV15; clone_size: .; j_call: TRBJ2-7; cdr3_nt: TGTGCCACCAGCAGAGAAGCTCGGGAGCAGTACTTC; cdr3_aa: CATSREAREQYF
d_call: .; v_call: TRBV5-4; clone_size: .; j_call: TRBJ1-1; cdr3_nt: TGTGCCAGCAGCTCCCGGCGGCAGTCGAACACTGAAGCTTTCTTT; cdr3_aa: CASSSRRQSNTEAFF
d_call: .; v_call: TRBV4-1; clone_size: few; j_call: TRBJ1-2; cdr3_nt: TGCGCCAGCAGCAATGACAGGAACTATGGCTACACCTTC; cdr3_aa: CASSNDRNYGYTF
d_call: TRBD1; v_call: TRBV28; clone_size: .; j_call: TRBJ1-2; cdr3_nt: TGTGCCAGCAGTTCCCCTTATGGGGGACAGGGGGCAGGACCCTCTAACTATGGCTACACCTTC; cdr3_aa: CASSSPYGGQGAGPSNYGYTF
d_call: .; v_call: TRBV18; clone_size: .; j_call: TRBJ2-2; cdr3_nt: TGTGCCAGCTCACCTAACGACAGGACCGGGGAGCTGTTTTTT; cdr3_aa: CASSPNDRTGELFF
d_call: .; v_call: TRBV19; clone_size: .; j_call: TRBJ1-3; cdr3_nt: TGTGCCAGTCATCCCGGGACAACTGGAAACACCATATATTTT; cdr3_aa: CASHPGTTGNTIYF